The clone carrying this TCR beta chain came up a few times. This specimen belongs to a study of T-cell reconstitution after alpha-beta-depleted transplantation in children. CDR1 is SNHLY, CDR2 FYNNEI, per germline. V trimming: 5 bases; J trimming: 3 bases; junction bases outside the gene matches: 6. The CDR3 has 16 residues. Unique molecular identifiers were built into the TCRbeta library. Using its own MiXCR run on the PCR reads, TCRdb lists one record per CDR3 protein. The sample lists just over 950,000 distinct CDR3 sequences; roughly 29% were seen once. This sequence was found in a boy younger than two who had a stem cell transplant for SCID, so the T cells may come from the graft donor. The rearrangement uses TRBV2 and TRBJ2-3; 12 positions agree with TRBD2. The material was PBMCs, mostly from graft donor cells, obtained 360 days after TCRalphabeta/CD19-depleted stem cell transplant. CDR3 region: CASSYRLAGETDTQYF. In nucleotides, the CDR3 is TGTGCCAGCAGTTACCGACTAGCGGGGGAGACAGATACGCAGTATTTT.